The present T cell receptor (beta chain) was sequenced within a study of blood T cell repertoires in COVID-19. J lost 5 bases, V lost 2 bases, and 9 bases had no gene match. The CDR3 contains 16 residues. CDR1 and CDR2 from the germline V gene are MNHEY and SVGAGI. Generated by immunoSEQ multiplex PCR, the TCRdb table keeps only in-frame clones and is missing some. This sample carries about 160,000 clones, roughly 85% of them seen once, and the ten largest clones take 1.1%. The chain has TRBV6-5 and TRBJ2-7, with 10 bases matching TRBD1. This receptor was obtained from a man aged 40-49 years with acute or convalescent COVID-19. The sequencing sample was made of peripheral blood. This chain's CDR3 is CASSYSGQGVINEQYF. The CDR3 nucleotides read TGTGCCAGCAGTTACAGCGGACAGGGGGTAATCAACGAGCAGTACTTC.